This TCR beta chain was sequenced in a study of PD-1 blockade in classical Hodgkin lymphoma. In the study overall: Intravenous nivolumab at 3 mg/kg was given to patients every 2 weeks. Findings and caveats of the study: A significant rise in TCR diversity was seen by C4D1 for CD4+ cells but not for CD8+ cells. Any patient who commenced nivolumab under 1 year after ASCT was excluded.

The time point is: cycle 4 day 1 (C4D1), after 6 weeks of nivolumab. All patients experienced relapse after autologous stem cell transplantation, and brentuximab vedotin exposure was variable. Trimming took 1 base from V and 5 from J, leaving 20 bases between them. The CDR3 is 17 residues long. The V gene's germline CDR1 is SEHNR and CDR2 FQNEAQ (reference sequence). This clone was seen only once. What it binds is unknown. Here immunoSEQ multiplex PCR was the method, and the copy in TCRdb shows in-frame clones only, minus some. The table records around 4,200 clones, 65% to 70% of them present only once.

This clonotype was sampled from a human donor with classical Hodgkin lymphoma. This specimen consisted of peripheral blood mononuclear cells (PBMCs), obtained before the fourth cycle of nivolumab. The V gene is TRBV7-9, the J gene TRBJ2-5, with D tentatively TRBD2 (7 bases). CDR3 sequence: CASSLGGGDTDKETQYF. CDR3 coding DNA: TGTGCCAGCAGCTTAGGTGGGGGGGACACCGATAAGGAGACCCAGTACTTC.